The sequence of this T cell receptor (beta chain) was determined in a study of blood T cell repertoires in COVID-19. Study information: Italy, Spain and the United States were the sources of the convalescent and acute COVID-19 samples. The analysed material was cDNA or gDNA that came from T cells, B-cell-depleted T cells, or PBMCs.

This CDR3 region has 15 residues. Trimming stripped 1 base from V and 4 bases from J, with 13 bases between. Germline lookup yields CDR1 SGDLS and CDR2 YYNGEE. In the authors' workflow: Reference gene primer amplification gave estimated nucleated cell counts. Clones were sequenced by immunoSEQ multiplex PCR, and TCRdb holds only the in-frame ones, with some missing. Clone size and the V and J calls come from that table; the DNA yielded D and trimming. Here the sample spans 150,000 to 160,000 clones, more than 80% being singletons. This TCR came from a man over 45 with acute or convalescent COVID-19. Material for sequencing was peripheral blood. V and J are TRBV9 and TRBJ2-3; weak D call: TRBD1 (5 bases). The CDR3 sequence: CASSVRGSTADTQYF. The CDR3 DNA sequence: TGTGCCAGCAGCGTAAGGGGCAGCACGGCAGATACGCAGTATTTT.